Sequencing of this T cell receptor (beta chain) was carried out in a study of blood T cell repertoires in COVID-19. Turning to the study itself: Sites across the United States, Italy and Spain contributed samples from acute and convalescent COVID-19. From T cells, B-cell-depleted T cells, or PBMCs came the material, which was cDNA or gDNA.

The data were produced by immunoSEQ multiplex PCR, yet TCRdb's version contains in-frame clones alone and is incomplete. The sample lists 150,000 to 200,000 clones; approximately 83% were seen once. Per the germline V gene, CDR1 is MNHEY and CDR2 is SVGAGI. The CDR3 consists of 14 residues. V lost 4 bases, J lost 4 bases, and 10 bases lay in between. This TCR derives from a human donor with active or convalescent COVID-19. The donor label of this sample is uncertain. V is TRBV6-5 and J is TRBJ1-4; D possibly corresponds to TRBD1 (6 bases). Sequenced material: peripheral blood. The CDR3 coding sequence is TGTGCCAGCAGTTCGACAGGCATTAATGAAAAACTGTTTTTT. Protein: CASSSTGINEKLFF.